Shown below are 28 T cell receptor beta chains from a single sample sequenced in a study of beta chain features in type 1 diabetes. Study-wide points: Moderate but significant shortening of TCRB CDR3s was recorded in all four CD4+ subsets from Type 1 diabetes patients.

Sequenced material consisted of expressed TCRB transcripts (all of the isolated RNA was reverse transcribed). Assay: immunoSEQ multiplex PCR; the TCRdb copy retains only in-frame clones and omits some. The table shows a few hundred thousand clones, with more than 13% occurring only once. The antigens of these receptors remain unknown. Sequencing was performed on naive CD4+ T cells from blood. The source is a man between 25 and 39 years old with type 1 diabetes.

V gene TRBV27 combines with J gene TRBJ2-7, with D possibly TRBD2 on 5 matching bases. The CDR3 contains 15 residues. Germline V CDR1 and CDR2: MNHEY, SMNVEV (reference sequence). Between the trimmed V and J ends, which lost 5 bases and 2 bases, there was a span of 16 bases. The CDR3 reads CASSTVQRRPYEQYF. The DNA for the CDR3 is TGTGCCAGCAGTACAGTCCAGCGGAGGCCCTACGAGCAGTACTTC.

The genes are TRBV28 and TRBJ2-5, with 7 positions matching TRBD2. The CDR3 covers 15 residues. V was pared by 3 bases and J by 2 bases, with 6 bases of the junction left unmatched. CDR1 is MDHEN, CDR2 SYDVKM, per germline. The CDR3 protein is CASSFHGTKQETQYF. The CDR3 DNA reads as TGTGCCAGCAGTTTCCATGGGACTAAACAAGAGACCCAGTACTTC.

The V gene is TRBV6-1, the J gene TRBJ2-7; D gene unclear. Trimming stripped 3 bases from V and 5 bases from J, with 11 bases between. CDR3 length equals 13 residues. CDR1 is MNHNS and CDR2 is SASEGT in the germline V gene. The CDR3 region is CASSDARPNEQYF. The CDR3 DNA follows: TGTGCCAGCAGTGACGCCAGGCCCAACGAGCAGTACTTC.

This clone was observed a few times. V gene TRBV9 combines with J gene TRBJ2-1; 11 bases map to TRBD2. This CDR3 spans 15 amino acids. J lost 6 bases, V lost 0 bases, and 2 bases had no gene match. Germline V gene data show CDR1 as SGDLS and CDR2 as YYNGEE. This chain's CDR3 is CASSVASGRINEQFF. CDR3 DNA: TGTGCCAGCAGCGTAGCTAGCGGGAGGATCAATGAGCAGTTCTTC.

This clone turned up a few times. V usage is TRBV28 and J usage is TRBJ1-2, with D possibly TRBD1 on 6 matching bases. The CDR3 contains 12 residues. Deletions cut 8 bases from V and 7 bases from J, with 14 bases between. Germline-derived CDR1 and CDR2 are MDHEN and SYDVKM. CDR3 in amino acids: CASGRGLAGYTF. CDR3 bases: TGTGCCAGCGGCAGGGGTTTAGCTGGCTACACCTTC.

The CDR3 region is CASSFGGTGPTGELFF. CDR3 in DNA: TGCGCCAGCAGCTTTGGGGGGACAGGCCCCACCGGGGAGCTGTTTTTT. V usage is TRBV5-1 and J usage is TRBJ2-2; 8 nucleotides match TRBD1. This CDR3 is built from 16 residues. After removal of 2 bases from V and 4 bases from J, the junction contained 7 bases not matched to a gene. Germline CDR1 and CDR2: SGHRS and YFSETQ. Together with reference TRBV5-1 and TRBJ2-2, the CDR3 gives the full variable domain: KAGVTQTPRYLIKTRGQQVTLSCSPISGHRSVSWYQQTPGQGLQFLFEYFSETQRNKGNFPGRFSGRQFSNSRSEMNVSTLELGDSALYLCASSFGGTGPTGELFFGEGSRLTVL.

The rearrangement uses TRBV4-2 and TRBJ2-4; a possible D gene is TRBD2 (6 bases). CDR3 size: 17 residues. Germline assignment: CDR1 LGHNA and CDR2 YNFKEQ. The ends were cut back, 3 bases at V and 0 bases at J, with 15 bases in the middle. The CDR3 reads CASSHLGGFGAKNIQYF. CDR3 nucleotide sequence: TGTGCCAGCAGCCACCTTGGGGGGTTCGGAGCCAAAAACATTCAGTACTTC.

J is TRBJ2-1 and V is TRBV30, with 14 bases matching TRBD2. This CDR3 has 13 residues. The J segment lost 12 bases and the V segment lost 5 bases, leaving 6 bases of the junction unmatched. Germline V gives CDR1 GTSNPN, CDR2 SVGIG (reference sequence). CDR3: CAWGTSGRGWQFF. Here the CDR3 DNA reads TGTGCCTGGGGGACTAGCGGGAGAGGGTGGCAGTTCTTC. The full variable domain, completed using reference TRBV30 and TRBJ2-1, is SQTIHQWPATLVQPVGSPLSLECTVEGTSNPNLYWYRQAAGRGLQLLFYSVGIGQISSEVPQNLSASRPQDRQFILSSKKLLLSDSGFYLCAWGTSGRGWQFFGPGTRLTVL.

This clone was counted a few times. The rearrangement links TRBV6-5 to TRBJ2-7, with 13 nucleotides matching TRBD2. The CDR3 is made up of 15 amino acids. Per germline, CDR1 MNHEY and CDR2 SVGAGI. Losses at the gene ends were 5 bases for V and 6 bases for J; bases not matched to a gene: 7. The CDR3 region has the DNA TGTGCCAGCAGTAATTCGGGACTAGCGGGACCCGAGCAGTACTTC. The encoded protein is CASSNSGLAGPEQYF.

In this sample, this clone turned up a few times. The CDR3 sequence: CSAAIRGTLYRDTIYF. Written as DNA, the CDR3 is TGCAGCGCTGCTATAAGAGGGACTTTGTACCGGGACACCATATATTTT. The gene calls are TRBV29-1 and TRBJ1-3; maybe TRBD1 (5 bases). Germline values: CDR1 SQVTM, CDR2 ANQGSEA. V lost 7 bases and J 8 bases, leaving 27 bases between the germline ends. CDR3 length: 16 amino acids.

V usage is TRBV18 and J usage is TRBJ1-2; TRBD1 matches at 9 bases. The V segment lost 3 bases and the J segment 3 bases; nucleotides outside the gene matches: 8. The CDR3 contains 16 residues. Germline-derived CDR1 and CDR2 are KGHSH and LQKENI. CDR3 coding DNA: TGTGCCAGCTCACCGGGACAGGGATTTTCTGACTATGGCTACACCTTC. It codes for CASSPGQGFSDYGYTF.

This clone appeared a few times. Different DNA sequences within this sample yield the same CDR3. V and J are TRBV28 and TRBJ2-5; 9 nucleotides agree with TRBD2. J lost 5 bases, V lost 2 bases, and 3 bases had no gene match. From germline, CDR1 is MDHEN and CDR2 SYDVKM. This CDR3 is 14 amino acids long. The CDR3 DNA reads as TGTGCCAGCAGTTTAGGCGGGAGGGAGGAGACCCAGTACTTC. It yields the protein CASSLGGREETQYF. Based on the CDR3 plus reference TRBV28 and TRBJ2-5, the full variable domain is DVKVTQSSRYLVKRTGEKVFLECVQDMDHENMFWYRQDPGLGLRLIYFSYDVKMKEKGDIPEGYSVSREKKERFSLILESASTNQTSMYLCASSLGGREETQYFGPGTRLLVL.

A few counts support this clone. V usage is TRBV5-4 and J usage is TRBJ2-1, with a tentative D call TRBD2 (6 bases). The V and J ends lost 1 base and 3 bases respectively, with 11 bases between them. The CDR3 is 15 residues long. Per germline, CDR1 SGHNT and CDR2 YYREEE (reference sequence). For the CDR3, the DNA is TGTGCCAGCAGCTTGATGGCGGGAAGCTACAATGAGCAGTTCTTC. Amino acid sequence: CASSLMAGSYNEQFF.

CDR3 sequence (DNA): TGTGCCAGCAGCCCGAGGACAGGAGGGACGTATGGCTACACCTTC. Protein product: CASSPRTGGTYGYTF. V usage is TRBV7-2 and J usage is TRBJ1-2; the match to TRBD1 covers 7 bases. The CDR3 spans 15 residues. CDR1 and CDR2 (germline): SGHTA, FQGNSA. The V segment lost 5 bases and the J segment 5 bases; nucleotides outside the gene matches: 11.

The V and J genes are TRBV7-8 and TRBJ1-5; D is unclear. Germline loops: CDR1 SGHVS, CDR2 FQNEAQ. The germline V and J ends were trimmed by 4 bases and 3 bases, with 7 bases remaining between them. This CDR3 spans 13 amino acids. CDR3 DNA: TGTGCCAGCAGCTCCGGGATCAATCAGCCCCAGCATTTT. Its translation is CASSSGINQPQHF.

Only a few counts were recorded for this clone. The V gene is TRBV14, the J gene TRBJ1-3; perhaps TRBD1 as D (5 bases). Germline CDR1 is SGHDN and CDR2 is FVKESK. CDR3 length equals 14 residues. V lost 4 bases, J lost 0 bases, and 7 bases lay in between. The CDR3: CASSPRVSGNTIYF. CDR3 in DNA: TGTGCCAGCAGCCCCAGGGTCTCTGGAAACACCATATATTTT.

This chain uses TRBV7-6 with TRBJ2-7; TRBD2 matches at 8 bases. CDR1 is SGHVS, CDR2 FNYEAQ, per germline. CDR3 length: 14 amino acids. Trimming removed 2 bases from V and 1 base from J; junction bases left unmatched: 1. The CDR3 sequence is CASSLLAGSYEQYF. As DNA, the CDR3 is TGTGCCAGCAGCTTATTAGCGGGATCCTACGAGCAGTACTTC.

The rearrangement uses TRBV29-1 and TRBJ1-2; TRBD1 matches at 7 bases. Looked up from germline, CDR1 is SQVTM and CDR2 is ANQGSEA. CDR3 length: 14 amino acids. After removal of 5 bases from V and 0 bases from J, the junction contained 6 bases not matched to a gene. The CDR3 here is CSVLGDRSNYGYTF. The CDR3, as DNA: TGCAGCGTTCTGGGGGACAGATCTAACTATGGCTACACCTTC. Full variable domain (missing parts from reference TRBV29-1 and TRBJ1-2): SAVISQKPSRDICQRGTSLTIQCQVDSQVTMMFWYRQQPGQSLTLIATANQGSEATYESGFVIDKFPISRPNLTFSTLTVSNMSPEDSSIYLCSVLGDRSNYGYTFGSGTRLTVV.

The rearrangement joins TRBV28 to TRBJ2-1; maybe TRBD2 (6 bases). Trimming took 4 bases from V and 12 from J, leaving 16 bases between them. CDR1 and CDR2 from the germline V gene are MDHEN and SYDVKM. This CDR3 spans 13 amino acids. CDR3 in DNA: TGTGCCAGCAGTTCCTCGCGGGATCAGGCGCAGTTCTTC. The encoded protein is CASSSSRDQAQFF.

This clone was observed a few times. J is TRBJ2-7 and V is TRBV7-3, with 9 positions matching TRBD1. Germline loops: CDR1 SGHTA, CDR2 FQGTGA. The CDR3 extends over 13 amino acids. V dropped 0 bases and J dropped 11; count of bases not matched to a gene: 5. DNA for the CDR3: TGTGCCAGCAGCTTAACGGGACAGGGTGAAAAGTACTTC. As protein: CASSLTGQGEKYF.

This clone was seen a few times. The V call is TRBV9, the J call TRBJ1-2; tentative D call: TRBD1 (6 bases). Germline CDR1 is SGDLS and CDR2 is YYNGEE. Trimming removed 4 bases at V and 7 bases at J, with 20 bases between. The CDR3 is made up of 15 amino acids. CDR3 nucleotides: TGTGCCAGCAGCCCCCTCGGGGGGACAACGGGTGGCTACACCTTC. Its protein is CASSPLGGTTGGYTF. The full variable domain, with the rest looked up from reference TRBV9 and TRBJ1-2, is DSGVTQTPKHLITATGQRVTLRCSPRSGDLSVYWYQQSLDQGLQFLIQYYNGEERAKGNILERFSAQQFPDLHSELNLSSLELGDSALYFCASSPLGGTTGGYTFGSGTRLTVV.

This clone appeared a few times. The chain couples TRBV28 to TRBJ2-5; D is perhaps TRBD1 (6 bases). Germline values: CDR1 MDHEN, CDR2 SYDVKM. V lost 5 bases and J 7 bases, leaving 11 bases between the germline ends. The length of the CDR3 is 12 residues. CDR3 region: CASSPRGGTQYF. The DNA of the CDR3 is TGTGCCAGCAGTCCCAGAGGGGGGACCCAGTACTTC.

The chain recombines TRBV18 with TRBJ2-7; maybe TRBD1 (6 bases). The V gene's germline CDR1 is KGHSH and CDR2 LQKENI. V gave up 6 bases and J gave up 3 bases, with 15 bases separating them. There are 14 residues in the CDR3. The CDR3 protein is CASSPGTQLYEQYF. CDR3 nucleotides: TGTGCCAGCTCCCCCGGGACACAACTCTACGAGCAGTACTTC.

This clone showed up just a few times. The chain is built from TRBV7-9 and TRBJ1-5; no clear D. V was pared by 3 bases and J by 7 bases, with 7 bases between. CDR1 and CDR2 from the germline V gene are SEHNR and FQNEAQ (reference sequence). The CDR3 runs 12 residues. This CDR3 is CASSLVEQPQHF. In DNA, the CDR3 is TGTGCCAGCAGCTTGGTGGAGCAGCCCCAGCATTTT.

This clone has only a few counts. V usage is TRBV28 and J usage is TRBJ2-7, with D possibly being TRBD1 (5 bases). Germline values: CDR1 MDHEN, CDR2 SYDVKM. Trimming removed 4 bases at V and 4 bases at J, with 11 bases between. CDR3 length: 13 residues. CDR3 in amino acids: CASSSFRQYEQYF. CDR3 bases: TGTGCCAGCAGTTCATTTAGACAGTACGAGCAGTACTTC.

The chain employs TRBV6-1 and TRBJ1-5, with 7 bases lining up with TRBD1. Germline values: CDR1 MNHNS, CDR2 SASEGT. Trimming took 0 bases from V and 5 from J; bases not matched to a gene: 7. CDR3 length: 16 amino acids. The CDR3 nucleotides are TGTGCCAGCAGTGAAGCGAACAGGGGAAGGTATCAGCCCCAGCATTTT. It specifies CASSEANRGRYQPQHF.

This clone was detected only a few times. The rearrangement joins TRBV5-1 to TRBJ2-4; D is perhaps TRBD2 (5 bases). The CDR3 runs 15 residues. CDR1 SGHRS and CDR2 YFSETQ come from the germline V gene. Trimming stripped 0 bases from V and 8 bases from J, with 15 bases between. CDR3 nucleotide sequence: TGCGCCAGCAGCTTGGGGACTGGGGATTTTGACATTCAGTACTTC. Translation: CASSLGTGDFDIQYF.

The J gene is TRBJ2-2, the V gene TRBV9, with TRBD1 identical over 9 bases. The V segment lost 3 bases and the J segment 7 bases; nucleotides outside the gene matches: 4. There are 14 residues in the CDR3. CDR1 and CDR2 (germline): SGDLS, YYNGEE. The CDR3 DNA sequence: TGTGCCAGCAGCGCCCGGGGACAGGGCGGGGAGCTGTTTTTT. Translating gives CASSARGQGGELFF.